Reported below is one TCR beta chain. What it recognizes is unknown. Germline values: CDR1 MDHEN, CDR2 SYDVKM. The CDR3 totals 13 residues. The trim removed 4 bases at V and 7 bases at J, leaving 5 bases unmatched. The record originates from a study of cytomegalovirus exposure and HLA in healthy donors. Study-level information: In an earlier analysis, around 100 million unique TCR beta sequences were found from some 170 million T cells. As released early, the data held 85 million to 95 million unique TCRs from HLA-typed donors. Findings of the study overall: In a later analysis, common viral pathogens appeared linked to several of the most significant clusters.

PCR involved 60 Vbeta and 13 Jbeta primers. Only in-frame clones appear in the TCRdb table, and some are missing; sequencing was by immunoSEQ multiplex PCR. The sample contains approximately 150,000 clones, roughly 79% of which appear only once. The sample comprised PBMCs. The rearrangement uses TRBV28 and TRBJ1-2; TRBD1 matches at 8 bases. This TCR was sampled from a woman aged 45-60 years in good health and CMV-seronegative. CDR3: CASSSGTGGGYTF. CDR3 nucleotides: TGTGCCAGCAGTTCGGGAACAGGGGGTGGCTACACCTTC.